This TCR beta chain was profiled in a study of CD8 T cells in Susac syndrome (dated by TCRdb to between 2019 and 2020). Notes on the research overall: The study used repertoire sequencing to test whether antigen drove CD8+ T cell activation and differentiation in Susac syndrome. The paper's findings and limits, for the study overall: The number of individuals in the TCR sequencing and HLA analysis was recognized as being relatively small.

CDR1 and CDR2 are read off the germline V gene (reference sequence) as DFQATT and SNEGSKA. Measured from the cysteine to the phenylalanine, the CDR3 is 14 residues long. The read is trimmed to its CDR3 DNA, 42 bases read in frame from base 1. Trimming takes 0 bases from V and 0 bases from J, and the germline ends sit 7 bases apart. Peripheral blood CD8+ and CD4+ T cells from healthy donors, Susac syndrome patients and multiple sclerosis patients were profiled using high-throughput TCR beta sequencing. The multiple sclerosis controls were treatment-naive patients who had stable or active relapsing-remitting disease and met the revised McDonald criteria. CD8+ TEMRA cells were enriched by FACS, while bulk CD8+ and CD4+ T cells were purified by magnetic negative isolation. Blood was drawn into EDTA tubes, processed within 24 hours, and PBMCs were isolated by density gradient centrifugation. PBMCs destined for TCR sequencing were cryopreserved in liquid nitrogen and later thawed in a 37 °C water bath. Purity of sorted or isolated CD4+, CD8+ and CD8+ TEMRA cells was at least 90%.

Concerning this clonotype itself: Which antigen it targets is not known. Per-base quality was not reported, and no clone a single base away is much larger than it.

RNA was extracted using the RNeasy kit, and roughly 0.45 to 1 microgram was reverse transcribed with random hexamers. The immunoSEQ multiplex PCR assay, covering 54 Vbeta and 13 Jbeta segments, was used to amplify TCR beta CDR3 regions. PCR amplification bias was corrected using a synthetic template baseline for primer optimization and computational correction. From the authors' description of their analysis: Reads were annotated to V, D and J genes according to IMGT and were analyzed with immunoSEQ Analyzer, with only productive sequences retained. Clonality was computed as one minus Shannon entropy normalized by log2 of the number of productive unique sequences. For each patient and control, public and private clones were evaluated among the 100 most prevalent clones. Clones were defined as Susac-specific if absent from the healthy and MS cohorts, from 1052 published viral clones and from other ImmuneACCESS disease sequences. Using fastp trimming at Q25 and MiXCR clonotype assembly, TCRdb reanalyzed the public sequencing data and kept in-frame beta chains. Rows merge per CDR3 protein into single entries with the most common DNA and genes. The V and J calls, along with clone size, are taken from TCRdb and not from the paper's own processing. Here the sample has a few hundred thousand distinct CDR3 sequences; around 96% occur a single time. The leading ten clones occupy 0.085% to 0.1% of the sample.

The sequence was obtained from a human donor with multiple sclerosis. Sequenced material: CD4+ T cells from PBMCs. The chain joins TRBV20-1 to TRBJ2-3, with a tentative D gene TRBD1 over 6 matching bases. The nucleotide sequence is TGCAGTGCTAGAGAGGGGGCTAGCACAGATACGCAGTATTTT. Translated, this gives CSAREGASTDTQYF.